This T cell receptor beta chain was sequenced during a study of T cell responses to AZD1222 COVID-19 vaccine. Generated by immunoSEQ multiplex PCR, the TCRdb table keeps only in-frame clones and is missing some. In the table there are about 110,000 clones, roughly 90% of which are singletons. Combined were second doses at about 4 or about 12 weeks. This TCR came from an adult who received the AZD1222 COVID-19 vaccine. The input for sequencing was peripheral blood, taken 28 days after the second AZD1222 dose.

The CDR3 coding sequence is TGTGCCAGCAGCTTAGGGCAGGGGCTCTACGAGCAGTACTTC. It encodes CASSLGQGLYEQYF. V gene TRBV11-2 combines with J gene TRBJ2-7; weak D call: TRBD1 (6 bases). V gave up 1 base and J gave up 3 bases, with 10 bases separating them. Germline-derived CDR1 and CDR2 are SGHAT and FQNNGV. This CDR3 comprises 14 residues.